This is a list of T cell receptor beta chains from one sample in a study of OX40 agonist ivuxolimab in advanced cancers. Some clones are missing from TCRdb's copy, which holds only in-frame ones; the method was immunoSEQ multiplex PCR. The sample lists fewer than 80,000 clones; roughly 84% were seen once. The sequencing here drew on CD4+ or CD8+ T cells sorted from blood, taken in a trial of the OX40 agonist ivuxolimab. These receptors came from an adult with an advanced solid tumor such as melanoma, head and neck, liver or kidney cancer. CDR3s include the opening cysteine and the closing phenylalanine or tryptophan. The order of the fields is V gene, J gene, clone size, D gene, CDR3 DNA, CDR3 protein. The D gene is left open where the match is weak. Not all rows give a size; the values are once, few, many and, for expanded clones, a class.

TRBV5-1	TRBJ2-3	NA	NA	TGCGCCAGCAGCAGAACGGACTCTAGCCCCACAGATACGCAGTATTTT	CASSRTDSSPTDTQYF
TRBV11-2	TRBJ2-7	NA	TRBD1	TGTGCCAGCAGCCGGGACAGGGGCCACGAGCAGTACTTC	CASSRDRGHEQYF
TRBV19	TRBJ1-4	NA	NA	TGTGCCTCCCAGACGGCAACTAATGAAAAACTGTTTTTT	CASQTATNEKLFF
TRBV7-2	TRBJ1-2	NA	TRBD1	TGTGCCAGCAGCCCATTCGGTGGGCAGGGGGGTCGTGGCTACACCTTC	CASSPFGGQGGRGYTF
TRBV5-8	TRBJ2-5	NA	NA	TGTGCCAGCAGCCTACAGGACCAAGAGACCCAGTACTTC	CASSLQDQETQYF
TRBV2	TRBJ1-6	NA	TRBD1	TGTGCCAGCAGTGAAAATGGACAGGCGAATAATTCACCCCTCCACTTT	CASSENGQANNSPLHF
TRBV5-4	TRBJ1-1	NA	NA	TGTGCCAGCAGCCCGGGGGGGGTCGGGCTGAACACTGAAGCTTTCTTT	CASSPGGVGLNTEAFF
TRBV6-5	TRBJ1-2	once	NA	TGTGCCCTGGGCAGGGGCGGCCCGTTCTATGGCTACACCTTC	CALGRGGPFYGYTF
TRBV6-1	TRBJ1-1	NA	NA	TGTGCCAGCAGTCCCGGTTTCAGACCGAACACTGAAGCTTTCTTT	CASSPGFRPNTEAFF
TRBV7-2	TRBJ2-3	NA	TRBD1	TGTGCCAGCAGCCGCACCGGGACAGGGCTTACAGATACGCAGTATTTT	CASSRTGTGLTDTQYF
TRBV12-5	TRBJ1-2	NA	NA	TGTGCTAGTGGTTTGGTACCTAGGGGGGGCTTCCGTGGCTACACCTTC	CASGLVPRGGFRGYTF
TRBV7-2	TRBJ2-3	NA	TRBD1	TGTGCCAGCAGCTCGGGACAGAATACGCAGTATTTT	CASSSGQNTQYF
TRBV11-1	TRBJ2-6	NA	NA	TGTGCCAGCAGCCCCCGCTTCGGGAACTCTGGGGCCAACGTCCTGACTTTC	CASSPRFGNSGANVLTF
TRBV19	TRBJ1-2	NA	TRBD1	TGTGCCAGTAGTACCCGACAGGGGGAGGTCGGCTACACCTTC	CASSTRQGEVGYTF
TRBV20-1	TRBJ2-3	NA	NA	TGCAGTGCTAGAAAGACAGATACGCAGTATTTT	CSARKTDTQYF
TRBV5-1	TRBJ2-2	NA	NA	TGCGCCAGCAGCTCGGGGGCAGGGAGGAGGAACACCGGGGAGCTGTTTTTT	CASSSGAGRRNTGELFF
TRBV19	TRBJ2-7	NA	NA	TGTGCCAGTAGTATCCGCCCCGGGACGGAGGGTGGGGAGCAGTACTTC	CASSIRPGTEGGEQYF
TRBV14	TRBJ1-2	NA	TRBD1	TGTGCCAGCAGCCAAGGGACAGGGATGGGCTACACCTTC	CASSQGTGMGYTF
TRBV5-1	TRBJ1-4	NA	NA	TGCGCCAGCAGCTTGAGCGTACTTAACGAAAAACTGTTTTTT	CASSLSVLNEKLFF
TRBV6-5	TRBJ1-5	NA	TRBD1	TGTGCCAGCAGTCGGACAGGGAAGGATCAGCCCCAGCATTTT	CASSRTGKDQPQHF
TRBV4-3	TRBJ2-5	NA	NA	TGCGCCAGCAGCCAAGATCGTAGGGTGGGCGTCCAAGAGACCCAGTACTTC	CASSQDRRVGVQETQYF
TRBV18	TRBJ1-4	NA	NA	TGTGCCAGCTCTAACCCGACAACGACCCCGGAAAAACTGTTTTTT	CASSNPTTTPEKLFF
TRBV5-1	TRBJ1-2	NA	NA	TGCGCCAGCAGTCCGGAATCCTTAAACTATGGCTACACCTTC	CASSPESLNYGYTF
TRBV4-3	TRBJ1-2	few	NA	TGCGCCAGCAGCCAAGGGGACTATGGCTACACCTTC	CASSQGDYGYTF
TRBV18	TRBJ2-7	NA	TRBD2	TGTGCCAGCTCACAAGCGGGGGATCGAGAGCAGTACTTC	CASSQAGDREQYF
TRBV5-8	TRBJ2-1	once	NA	TGTGCCAGCAGCTTGGGACAGACAAGCTCCTACAATGAGCAGTTCTTC	CASSLGQTSSYNEQFF
TRBV6-5	TRBJ1-1	NA	NA	TGTGCCAGCCGCATACAGGGAACTTTGAACACTGAAGCTTTCTTT	CASRIQGTLNTEAFF
TRBV14	TRBJ2-7	NA	NA	TGTGCCAGCAGCCAATCCCCCGGGGGCTACGAGCAGTACTTC	CASSQSPGGYEQYF
TRBV9	TRBJ1-4	few	NA	TGTGCCAGCAGCGTAGCTTCAGGGTATTCGAAACTGTTTTTT	CASSVASGYSKLFF
TRBV4-2	TRBJ2-7	few	NA	TGTGCCAGCAGCCAAGAGCGGCTAGGGGCTCACCACGAGCAGTACTTC	CASSQERLGAHHEQYF
TRBV9	TRBJ2-1	NA	TRBD2	TGTGCCAGCAGCGTAGAACTAGCGGGGGGTCGAGAGCAGTTCTTC	CASSVELAGGREQFF
TRBV5-1	TRBJ1-4	once	TRBD1	TGCGCCAGCAGCCCGCGGGGACAGACAACAACTAATGAAAAACTGTTTTTT	CASSPRGQTTTNEKLFF
TRBV7-2	TRBJ2-1	NA	NA	TGTGCCAGCAGCTTAGGGACTGGGAATGAGCAGTTCTTC	CASSLGTGNEQFF
TRBV5-4	TRBJ2-1	NA	NA	TGTGCCAGCAGCTCATCAGGAACCCTCTACAATGAGCAGTTCTTC	CASSSSGTLYNEQFF
TRBV9	TRBJ2-5	NA	NA	TGTGCCAGCAGCGAAGGCAGGGTAGAGACCCAGTACTTC	CASSEGRVETQYF
TRBV6-5	TRBJ1-5	NA	NA	TGTGCCAGCAGTTACTCGATATTAGGAGGGCAGCCCCAGCATTTT	CASSYSILGGQPQHF
TRBV19	TRBJ2-2	NA	TRBD2	TGTGCCAGTAGTCGAGGGACTAGCCTAAACACCGGGGAGCTGTTTTTT	CASSRGTSLNTGELFF
TRBV7-2	TRBJ2-7	NA	TRBD1	TGTGCCAGCAGCTCAACCGGGACAGGTATTTACGAGCAGTACTTC	CASSSTGTGIYEQYF
TRBV7-9	TRBJ2-5	once	NA	TGTGCCAGCAGCGCTGCACCTGCCGGGCAAGAGACCCAGTACTTC	CASSAAPAGQETQYF
TRBV10-1	TRBJ2-3	NA	NA	TGCGCCAGCAGCCGGGACACTAGCACAGATACGCAGTATTTT	CASSRDTSTDTQYF
TRBV25-1	TRBJ2-7	NA	TRBD1	TGTGCCAGCAGTGAATTGGGCGCCACAGGGGTCGAGCAGTACTTC	CASSELGATGVEQYF
TRBV5-6	TRBJ2-2	NA	NA	TGTGCCAGCAGGGGGTTTTACACCGGGGAGCTGTTTTTT	CASRGFYTGELFF
TRBV7-2	TRBJ2-3	NA	TRBD1	TGTGCCAGCAGCTTAACCGGGACAGGGGTCACAGATACGCAGTATTTT	CASSLTGTGVTDTQYF
TRBV7-8	TRBJ2-1	NA	NA	TGTGCCAGCAGCTTAGCCCAGGGGGGGAATGAGCAGTTCTTC	CASSLAQGGNEQFF
TRBV7-2	TRBJ2-3	few	NA	TGTGCCAGCAGTCGGGAGCTAGTAGGCTCAGATACGCAGTATTTT	CASSRELVGSDTQYF
TRBV7-9	TRBJ1-2	NA	NA	TGTGCCAGCAGCTTACAGAGAGCTAACTATGGCTACACCTTC	CASSLQRANYGYTF
TRBV19	TRBJ2-2	NA	NA	TGTGCCAGTACCCCGAGAGACAGATACACCGGGGAGCTGTTTTTT	CASTPRDRYTGELFF
TRBV4-3	TRBJ1-1	NA	NA	TGCGCCAGCAGCCAAGAGCCGGGAGGGAACACTGAAGCTTTCTTT	CASSQEPGGNTEAFF
TRBV27	TRBJ2-1	NA	TRBD1	TGTGCCAGCAGATCAGGCGCCGGACAGGGGATCTACAATGAGCAGTTCTTC	CASRSGAGQGIYNEQFF
TRBV4-3	TRBJ2-3	NA	NA	TGCGCCAGCAGCCAAGTCCGGGATACGCAGTATTTT	CASSQVRDTQYF
TRBV2	TRBJ2-7	NA	TRBD1	TGTGCCAGCAGTGATCCGGGACAGGGACTTCGCGAGCAGTACTTC	CASSDPGQGLREQYF
TRBV18	TRBJ1-2	once	NA	TGTGCCAGCTCGCCAGTACAGGCTACTAACTATGGCTACACCTTC	CASSPVQATNYGYTF
TRBV27	TRBJ1-2	NA	TRBD1	TGTGCCAGCAGTCCCATTGGGGACAGGGCTAACTATGGCTACACCTTC	CASSPIGDRANYGYTF